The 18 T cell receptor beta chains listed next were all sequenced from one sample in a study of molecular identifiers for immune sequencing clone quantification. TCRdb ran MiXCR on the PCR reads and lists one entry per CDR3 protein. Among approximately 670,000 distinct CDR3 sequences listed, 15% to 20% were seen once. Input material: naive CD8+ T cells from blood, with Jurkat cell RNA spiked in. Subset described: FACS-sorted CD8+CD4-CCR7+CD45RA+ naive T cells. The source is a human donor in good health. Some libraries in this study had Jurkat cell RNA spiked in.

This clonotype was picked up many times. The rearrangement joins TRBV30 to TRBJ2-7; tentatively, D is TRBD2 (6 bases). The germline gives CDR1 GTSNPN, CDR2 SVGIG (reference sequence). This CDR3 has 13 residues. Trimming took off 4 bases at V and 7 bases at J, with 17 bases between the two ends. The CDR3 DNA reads TGTGCCTGGACTTTCCAGGGAGGTAGAGAGCAGTACTTC. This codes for CAWTFQGGREQYF.

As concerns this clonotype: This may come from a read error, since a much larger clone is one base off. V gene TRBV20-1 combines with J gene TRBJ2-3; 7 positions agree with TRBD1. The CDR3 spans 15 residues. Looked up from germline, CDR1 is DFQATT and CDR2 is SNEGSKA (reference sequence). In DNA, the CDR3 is TGCAGTGCTAGAGATTATAGGGGGCGCCCAGATACGCGGTATTTT. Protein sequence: CSARDYRGRPDTRYF.

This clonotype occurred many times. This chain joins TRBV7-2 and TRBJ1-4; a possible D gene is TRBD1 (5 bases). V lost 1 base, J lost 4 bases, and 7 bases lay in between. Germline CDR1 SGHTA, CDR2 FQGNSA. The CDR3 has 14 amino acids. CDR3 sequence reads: CASSLGGYNEKLFF. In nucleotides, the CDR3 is TGTGCCAGCAGCTTAGGGGGGTATAATGAAAAACTGTTTTTT. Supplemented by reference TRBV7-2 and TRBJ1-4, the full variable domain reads GAGVSQSPSNKVTEKGKDVELRCDPISGHTALYWYRQSLGQGLEFLIYFQGNSAPDKSGLPSDRFSAERTGGSVSTLTIQRTQQEDSAVYLCASSLGGYNEKLFFGSGTQLSVL.

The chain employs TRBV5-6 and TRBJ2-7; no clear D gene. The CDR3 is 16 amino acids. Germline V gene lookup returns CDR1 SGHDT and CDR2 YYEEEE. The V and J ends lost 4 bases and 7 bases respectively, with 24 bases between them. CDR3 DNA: TGTGCCAGCAGCCAGCTTGTCCGAGCCTCCTACAATGAGCAGTACTTC. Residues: CASSQLVRASYNEQYF.

CDR3 coding DNA: TGTGCCAGCACCAACCAGGGGCCGGGGGCCGGCTCCTACGAGCAGTACTTC. Its translation is CASTNQGPGAGSYEQYF. This chain links TRBV12-3 or TRBV12-4 with TRBJ2-7; D tentatively fits TRBD1 or TRBD2 (6 bases each). Between the trimmed V and J ends, which lost 7 bases and 0 bases, there was a span of 22 bases. This CDR3 is built from 17 residues.

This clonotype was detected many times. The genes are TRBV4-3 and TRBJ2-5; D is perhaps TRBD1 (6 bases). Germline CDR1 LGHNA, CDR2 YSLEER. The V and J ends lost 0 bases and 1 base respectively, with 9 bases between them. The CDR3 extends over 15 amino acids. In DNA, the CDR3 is TGCGCCAGCAGCCAAGATCTGACAGGCCAAGAGACCCAGTACTTC. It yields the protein CASSQDLTGQETQYF.

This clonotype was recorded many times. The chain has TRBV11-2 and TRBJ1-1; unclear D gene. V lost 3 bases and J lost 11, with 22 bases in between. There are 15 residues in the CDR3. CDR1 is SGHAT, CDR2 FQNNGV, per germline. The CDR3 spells CASSLTARDFTGAFF. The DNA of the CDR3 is TGTGCCAGCAGCTTGACGGCGAGGGATTTCACGGGGGCTTTCTTT.

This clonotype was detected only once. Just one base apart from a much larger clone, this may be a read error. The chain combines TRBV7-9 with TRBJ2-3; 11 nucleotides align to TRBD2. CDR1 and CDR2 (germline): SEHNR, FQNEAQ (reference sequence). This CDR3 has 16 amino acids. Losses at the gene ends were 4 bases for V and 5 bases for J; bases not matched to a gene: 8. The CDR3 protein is CASSSGTSGPGDTQYF. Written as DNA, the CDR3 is TGTGCCAGCAGCTCCGGGACTAGCGGCCCAGGAGATACGCAGTATTTT.

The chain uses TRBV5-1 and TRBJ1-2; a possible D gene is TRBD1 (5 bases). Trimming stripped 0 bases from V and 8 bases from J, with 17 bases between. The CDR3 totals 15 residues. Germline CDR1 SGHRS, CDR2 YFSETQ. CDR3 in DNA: TGCGCCAGCAGCTTGGCTGGACAAGATCCCGTAGGCTACACCTTC. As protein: CASSLAGQDPVGYTF.

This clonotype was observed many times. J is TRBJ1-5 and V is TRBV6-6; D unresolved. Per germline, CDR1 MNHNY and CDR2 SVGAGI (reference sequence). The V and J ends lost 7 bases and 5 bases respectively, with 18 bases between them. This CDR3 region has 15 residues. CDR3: CASTWVAASDQPQHF. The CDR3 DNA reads TGTGCCAGCACTTGGGTGGCAGCTTCGGATCAGCCCCAGCATTTT.

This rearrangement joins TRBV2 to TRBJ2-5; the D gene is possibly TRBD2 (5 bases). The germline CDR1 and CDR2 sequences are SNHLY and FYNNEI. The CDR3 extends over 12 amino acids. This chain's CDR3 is CGGSKGQETQYF. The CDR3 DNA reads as TGTGGCGGGTCCAAGGGACAAGAGACCCAGTACTTC.

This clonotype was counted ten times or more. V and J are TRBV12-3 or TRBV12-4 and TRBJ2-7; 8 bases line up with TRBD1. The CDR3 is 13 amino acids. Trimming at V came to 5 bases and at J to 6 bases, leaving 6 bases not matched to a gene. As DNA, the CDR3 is TGTGCCAGCAGTCCGGACAGGGTGGGCGAGCAGTACTTC. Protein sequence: CASSPDRVGEQYF.

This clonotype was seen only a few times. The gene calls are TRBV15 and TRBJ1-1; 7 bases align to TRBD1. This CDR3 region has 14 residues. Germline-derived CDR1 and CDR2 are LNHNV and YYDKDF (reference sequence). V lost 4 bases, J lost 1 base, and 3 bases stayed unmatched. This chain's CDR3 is CATSKGQENTEAFF. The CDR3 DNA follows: TGTGCCACCAGCAAAGGACAGGAGAACACTGAAGCTTTCTTT.

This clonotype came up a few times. The CDR3 loop reads CSARVLENYEQYF. The CDR3 DNA is TGCAGTGCTAGAGTACTAGAGAACTACGAGCAGTACTTC. The V and J genes are TRBV20-1 and TRBJ2-7, with a possible D match to TRBD2 (5 bases). The CDR3 has 13 amino acids. CDR1 and CDR2 from the germline V gene are DFQATT and SNEGSKA (reference sequence). V was pared by 1 base and J by 3 bases, with 10 bases between.

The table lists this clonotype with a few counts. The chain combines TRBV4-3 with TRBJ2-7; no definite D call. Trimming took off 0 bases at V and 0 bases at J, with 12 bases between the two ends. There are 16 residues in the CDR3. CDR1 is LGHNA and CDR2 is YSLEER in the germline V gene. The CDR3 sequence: CASSQDRSSSSYEQYF. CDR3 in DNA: TGCGCCAGCAGCCAAGATCGTTCCAGTAGCTCCTACGAGCAGTACTTC.

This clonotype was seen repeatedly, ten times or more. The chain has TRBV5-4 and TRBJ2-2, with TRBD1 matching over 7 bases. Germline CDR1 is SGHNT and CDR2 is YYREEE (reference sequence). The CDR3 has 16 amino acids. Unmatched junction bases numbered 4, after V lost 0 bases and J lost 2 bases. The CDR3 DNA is TGTGCCAGCAGCTTGGCTACAGGGGAAAACACCGGGGAGCTGTTTTTT. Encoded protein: CASSLATGENTGELFF.

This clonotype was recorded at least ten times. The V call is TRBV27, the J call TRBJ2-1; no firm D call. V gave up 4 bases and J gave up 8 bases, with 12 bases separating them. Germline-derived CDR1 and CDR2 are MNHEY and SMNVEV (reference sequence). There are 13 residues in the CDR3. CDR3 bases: TGTGCCAGCAGTTCCACTGGTCCCCATGAGCAGTTCTTC. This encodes CASSSTGPHEQFF.

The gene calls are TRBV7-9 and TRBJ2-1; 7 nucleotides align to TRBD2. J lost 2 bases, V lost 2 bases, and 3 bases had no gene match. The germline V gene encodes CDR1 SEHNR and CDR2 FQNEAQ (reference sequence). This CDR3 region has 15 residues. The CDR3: CASSLRGVAYNEQFF. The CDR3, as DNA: TGTGCCAGCAGCTTACGGGGGGTAGCCTACAATGAGCAGTTCTTC.